The present T cell receptor beta chain was sequenced within a study of blood T cell repertoires in COVID-19. Sequencing used immunoSEQ multiplex PCR; TCRdb keeps in-frame clones, though not all of them. Of over 150,000 clones listed, approximately 90% are singletons. V was pared by 3 bases and J by 2 bases, with 7 bases of the junction left unmatched. CDR3 length: 18 amino acids. CDR1 SGDLS and CDR2 YYNGEE come from the germline V gene. The V call is TRBV9, the J call TRBJ2-1; the match to TRBD2 covers 14 bases. The sequence was obtained from a woman between 25 and 40 years old who had recovered from COVID-19. Sequencing input: PBMCs or T cells enriched from blood (not recorded which). The CDR3: CASSDRGLAGEAYNEQFF. Written as DNA, the CDR3 is TGTGCCAGCAGCGACCGGGGACTAGCGGGAGAGGCCTACAATGAGCAGTTCTTC.